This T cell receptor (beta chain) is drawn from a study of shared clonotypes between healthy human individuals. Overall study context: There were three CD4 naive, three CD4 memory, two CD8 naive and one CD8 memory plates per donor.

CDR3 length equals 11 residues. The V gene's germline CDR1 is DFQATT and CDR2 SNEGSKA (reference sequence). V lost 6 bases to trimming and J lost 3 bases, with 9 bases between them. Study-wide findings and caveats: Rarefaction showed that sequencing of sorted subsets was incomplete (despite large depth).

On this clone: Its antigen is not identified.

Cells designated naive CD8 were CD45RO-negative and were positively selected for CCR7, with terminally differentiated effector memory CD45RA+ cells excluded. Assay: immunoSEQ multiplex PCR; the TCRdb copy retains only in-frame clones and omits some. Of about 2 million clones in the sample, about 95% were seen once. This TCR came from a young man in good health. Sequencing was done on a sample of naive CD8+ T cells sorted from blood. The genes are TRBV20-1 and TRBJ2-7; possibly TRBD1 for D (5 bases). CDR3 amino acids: CSAKDIYEQYF. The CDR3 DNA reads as TGCAGTGCAAAGGACATCTACGAGCAGTACTTC.